Shown below are 3 T cell receptor beta chains from a single sample sequenced in a study of blood T cell repertoires in COVID-19. Produced via immunoSEQ multiplex PCR; TCRdb's table is partial and in-frame only. Among approximately 140,000 clones, around 86% were seen once, and the ten largest hold around 3.5%. Sequenced input: peripheral blood. The receptors were gathered from a man between 65 and 85 years old with acute or convalescent COVID-19.

The chain employs TRBV7-2 and TRBJ1-2; 7 bases fit TRBD1. This CDR3 contains 17 residues. CDR1 is SGHTA and CDR2 is FQGNSA in the germline V gene. After removal of 4 bases from V and 4 bases from J, the junction contained 15 bases not matched to a gene. CDR3 sequence: CASSSVASTGASYGYTF. DNA for the CDR3: TGTGCCAGCAGCTCAGTTGCATCTACAGGGGCTTCCTATGGCTACACCTTC.

This rearrangement joins TRBV12-3 or TRBV12-4 to TRBJ2-7; tentatively, D is TRBD1 (5 bases). Trimming left V 5 bases short and J 3 bases short, with 11 bases between. The CDR3 length is 13 residues. CDR3 residues: CASSLQGVYEQYF. The CDR3 coding sequence is TGTGCCAGCAGTCTCCAGGGCGTCTACGAGCAGTACTTC.

The gene calls are TRBV29-1 and TRBJ2-7; 10 nucleotides match TRBD2. Germline CDR1 SQVTM, CDR2 ANQGSEA. The V gene end was trimmed by 3 bases and the J gene end by 2 bases; junction bases not matched to a gene: 10. The CDR3 is made up of 16 amino acids. This CDR3 reads CSVEDRASGSPYEQYF. DNA of the CDR3: TGCAGCGTTGAGGACAGAGCTAGCGGGAGCCCCTACGAGCAGTACTTC.